This T cell receptor beta chain was observed in a study of cytomegalovirus exposure and HLA in healthy donors. In the study overall: The same platform was used for the roughly 120 validation repertoires and the roughly 600 first-cohort repertoires, a later analysis reported.

V was shortened by 3 bases and J by 7 bases, with 10 bases between the two germline ends. The germline V gene encodes CDR1 MNHEY and CDR2 SVGAGI. The CDR3 is 13 residues long. Data came from immunoSEQ multiplex PCR; TCRdb stores just in-frame clones and leaves some out. The sample has about 130,000 clones, under 90% seen once. The sequencing input was PBMCs. The V call is TRBV6-5, the J call TRBJ1-5, with D possibly TRBD1 on 5 matching bases. The sequence was collected from a woman aged 18-29 years in good health and CMV-seronegative. The CDR3 nucleotides read TGTGCCAGCAGTTATAAGGGGCGGCAGCCCCAGCATTTT. Translating gives CASSYKGRQPQHF.